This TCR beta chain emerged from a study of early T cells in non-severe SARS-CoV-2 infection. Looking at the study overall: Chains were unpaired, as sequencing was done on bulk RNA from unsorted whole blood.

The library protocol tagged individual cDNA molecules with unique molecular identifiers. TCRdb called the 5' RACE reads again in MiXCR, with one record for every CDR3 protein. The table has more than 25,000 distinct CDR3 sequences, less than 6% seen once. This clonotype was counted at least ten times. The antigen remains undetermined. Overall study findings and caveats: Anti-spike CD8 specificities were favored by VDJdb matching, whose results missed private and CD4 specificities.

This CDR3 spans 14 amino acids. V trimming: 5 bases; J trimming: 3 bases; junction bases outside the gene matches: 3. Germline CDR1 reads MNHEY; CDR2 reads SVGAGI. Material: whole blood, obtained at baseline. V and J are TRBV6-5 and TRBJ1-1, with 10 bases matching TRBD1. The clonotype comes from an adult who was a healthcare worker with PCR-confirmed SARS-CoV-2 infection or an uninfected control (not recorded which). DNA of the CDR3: TGTGCCAGCAGTACCGGGACAGGGGACACTGAAGCTTTCTTT. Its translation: CASSTGTGDTEAFF.